Listed below are T cell receptor beta chains from one sample, sequenced in a study of cytomegalovirus exposure and HLA in healthy donors. Data came from immunoSEQ multiplex PCR; TCRdb stores just in-frame clones and leaves some out. This sample has some 120,000 clones, with 70% to 80% found just once. Sequencing was done on a sample of PBMCs. The source of these receptors is a man under 40 in good health and CMV-seronegative. Both conserved end residues are part of each CDR3. Fields, in order: J gene, D gene, V gene, clone size, CDR3 DNA, CDR3 protein. D genes are given only for firm matches. Expanded clones get a size class; other rows say once, few or many, or leave the size out.

j_call: TRBJ1-2; d_call: TRBD1; v_call: TRBV30; clone_size: -; cdr3_nt: TGTGCCTGGAACCCTCCCTGGGGACAGGGGGCGACGCGATCTGGCTACACCTTC; cdr3_aa: CAWNPPWGQGATRSGYTF
j_call: TRBJ1-2; d_call: -; v_call: TRBV5-6; clone_size: -; cdr3_nt: TGTGCCAGCAGCTTGGGCCGCACGGAGGGCTACACCTTC; cdr3_aa: CASSLGRTEGYTF
j_call: TRBJ1-2; d_call: -; v_call: TRBV6-5; clone_size: -; cdr3_nt: TGTGCCAGCAGGTGGGGGGGACATGGCTACACCTTC; cdr3_aa: CASRWGGHGYTF
j_call: TRBJ1-2; d_call: TRBD1; v_call: TRBV9; clone_size: -; cdr3_nt: TGTGCCAGCAGCGTAGACAGGGGTTACTATGGCTACACCTTC; cdr3_aa: CASSVDRGYYGYTF
j_call: TRBJ2-7; d_call: TRBD1; v_call: TRBV14; clone_size: once; cdr3_nt: TGTGCCAGCAGCCAAGTGGCAGGGGGCGGCGAGCAGTACTTC; cdr3_aa: CASSQVAGGGEQYF
j_call: TRBJ2-1; d_call: TRBD1; v_call: TRBV2; clone_size: -; cdr3_nt: TGTGTCAGCAGTGATCTAGGACAGGGGGGCTACTACAATGAGCAGTTCTTC; cdr3_aa: CVSSDLGQGGYYNEQFF
j_call: TRBJ2-7; d_call: TRBD2; v_call: TRBV27; clone_size: -; cdr3_nt: TGTGCCAGCAGTAAACATAGCGGGGAAAGCTCCTACGAGCAGTACTTC; cdr3_aa: CASSKHSGESSYEQYF
j_call: TRBJ2-7; d_call: TRBD1; v_call: TRBV9; clone_size: few; cdr3_nt: TGTGCCAGCAGCGTGACAGGGGGATCCTACGAGCAGTACTTC; cdr3_aa: CASSVTGGSYEQYF
j_call: TRBJ1-1; d_call: TRBD1; v_call: TRBV5-5; clone_size: -; cdr3_nt: TGTGCCAGCAGCGACCCAGGGGGCGGCAACACTGAAGCTTTCTTT; cdr3_aa: CASSDPGGGNTEAFF
j_call: TRBJ2-5; d_call: TRBD1; v_call: TRBV16; clone_size: -; cdr3_nt: TGTGCCAGCAGCCAATACCCTACCGAGACAGGGTGGAAGACCCAGTACTTC; cdr3_aa: CASSQYPTETGWKTQYF
j_call: TRBJ2-7; d_call: -; v_call: TRBV6-1; clone_size: -; cdr3_nt: TGTGCCAGCAGTGAAGAGGAGGGGAGTCCCTACGAGCAGTACTTC; cdr3_aa: CASSEEEGSPYEQYF
j_call: TRBJ1-5; d_call: TRBD1; v_call: TRBV19; clone_size: -; cdr3_nt: TGTGCCAGTAAGGACAGGGCAAATCAGCCCCAGCATTTT; cdr3_aa: CASKDRANQPQHF
j_call: TRBJ2-7; d_call: -; v_call: TRBV6-5; clone_size: -; cdr3_nt: TGTGCCAGCAGTCCTGGAGCCTACGAGCAGTACTTC; cdr3_aa: CASSPGAYEQYF
j_call: TRBJ2-5; d_call: TRBD1; v_call: TRBV20-1; clone_size: -; cdr3_nt: TGCAGTGCTGGGGACAGAGAGACCCAGTACTTC; cdr3_aa: CSAGDRETQYF
j_call: TRBJ2-4; d_call: -; v_call: TRBV5-1; clone_size: -; cdr3_nt: TGCGCCAGCAGCTTGACGGACAGAAGGAAAAACATTCAGTACTTC; cdr3_aa: CASSLTDRRKNIQYF
j_call: TRBJ2-7; d_call: TRBD1; v_call: TRBV6-5; clone_size: -; cdr3_nt: TGTGCCAGCAGTTTGGGGACAGGGGAATCCTACGAGCAGTACTTC; cdr3_aa: CASSLGTGESYEQYF
j_call: TRBJ1-6; d_call: -; v_call: TRBV19; clone_size: -; cdr3_nt: TGTGCCAGTAGTATGGTGAGCTCCTATAATTCACCCCTCCACTTT; cdr3_aa: CASSMVSSYNSPLHF
j_call: TRBJ2-1; d_call: -; v_call: TRBV9; clone_size: few; cdr3_nt: TGTGCCAGCAGCGCCAGAGGAAGCTATTCCTACAATGAGCAGTTCTTC; cdr3_aa: CASSARGSYSYNEQFF
j_call: TRBJ1-2; d_call: TRBD1; v_call: TRBV6-1; clone_size: -; cdr3_nt: TGTGCCAGCAGTGAATCTGACAGGGGGAATTATGGCTACACCTTC; cdr3_aa: CASSESDRGNYGYTF
j_call: TRBJ1-1; d_call: -; v_call: TRBV11-2; clone_size: -; cdr3_nt: TGTGCCAGCAGCTTGGGCGCCCAGGGGTTTGGTGAAGCTTTCTTT; cdr3_aa: CASSLGAQGFGEAFF
j_call: TRBJ1-1; d_call: TRBD1; v_call: TRBV18; clone_size: -; cdr3_nt: TGTGCCAGCTCACTCGGACAGGGGAGCACTGAAGCTTTCTTT; cdr3_aa: CASSLGQGSTEAFF
j_call: TRBJ2-7; d_call: -; v_call: TRBV15; clone_size: -; cdr3_nt: TGTGCCACCAGCAGGGACATGGACGACAGGCCCTACGAGCAGTACTTC; cdr3_aa: CATSRDMDDRPYEQYF
j_call: TRBJ2-5; d_call: -; v_call: TRBV15; clone_size: -; cdr3_nt: TGTGCCACCAGCAGAGGTTACATAGAGACCCAGTACTTC; cdr3_aa: CATSRGYIETQYF
j_call: TRBJ2-1; d_call: TRBD2; v_call: TRBV27; clone_size: -; cdr3_nt: TGTGCCAGCAGTTCGGCGGGAGGGGGTTACAATGAGCAGTTCTTC; cdr3_aa: CASSSAGGGYNEQFF
j_call: TRBJ1-1; d_call: -; v_call: TRBV7-9; clone_size: medium-sized; cdr3_nt: TGTGCCAGCAGCCTTTGGATCGGGATCATGAACACTGAAGCTTTCTTT; cdr3_aa: CASSLWIGIMNTEAFF
j_call: TRBJ1-1; d_call: TRBD1; v_call: TRBV9; clone_size: few; cdr3_nt: TGTGCCAGCAGCGTCCATCCCCGACTGACGGGACAGGGAGGAACTGAAGCTTTCTTT; cdr3_aa: CASSVHPRLTGQGGTEAFF